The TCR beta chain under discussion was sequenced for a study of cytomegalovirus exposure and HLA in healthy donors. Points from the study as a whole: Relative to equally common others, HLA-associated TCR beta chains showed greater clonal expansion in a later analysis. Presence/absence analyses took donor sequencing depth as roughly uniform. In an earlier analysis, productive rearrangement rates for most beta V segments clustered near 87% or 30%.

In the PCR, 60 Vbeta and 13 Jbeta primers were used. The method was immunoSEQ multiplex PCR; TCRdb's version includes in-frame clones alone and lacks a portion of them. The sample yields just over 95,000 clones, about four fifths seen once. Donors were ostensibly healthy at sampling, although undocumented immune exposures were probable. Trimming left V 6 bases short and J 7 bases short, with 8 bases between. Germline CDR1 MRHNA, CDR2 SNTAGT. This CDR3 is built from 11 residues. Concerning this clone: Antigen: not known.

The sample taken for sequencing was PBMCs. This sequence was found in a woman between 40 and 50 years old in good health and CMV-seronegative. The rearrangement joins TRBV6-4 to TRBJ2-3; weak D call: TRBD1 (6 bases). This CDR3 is CASRQGNTQYF. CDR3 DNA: TGTGCCAGCAGGCAGGGGAATACGCAGTATTTT.